One sample yielded the 23 T cell receptor beta chains listed below, sequenced in a study of blood T cell repertoires in COVID-19 (dated by TCRdb to the early 2020s). The receptor library was made with the immunoSEQ multiplex PCR assay. TCRdb stores this immuneACCESS table with in-frame sequences only. Part of the clones is absent; in the studies checked, under half of the shortfall reflects unresolved V genes, and no reason is known for the rest. The sample table records tens of thousands of clones; more than 85% of these occur just once. The ten top clones hold approximately 15% of the sample. Sequencing input: peripheral blood. Every receptor here comes from an older man with active or convalescent COVID-19.

The J gene is TRBJ2-1, the V gene TRBV28; 15 bases align to TRBD2. The CDR3 totals 16 residues. V dropped 4 bases and J dropped 9; count of bases not matched to a gene: 7. Germline CDR1 is MDHEN and CDR2 is SYDVKM. The CDR3 bases are TGTGCCAGCAGTTCGTCCGGGACTAGCGGGAGGTCTGAGCAGTTCTTC. The encoded protein is CASSSSGTSGRSEQFF.

The CDR3 reads CASSYSGQSSYEQYF. In DNA form, the CDR3 reads TGCGCCAGCAGCTATTCGGGACAGAGCTCCTACGAGCAGTACTTC. V and J are TRBV5-1 and TRBJ2-7, with 7 bases identical to TRBD1. This CDR3 spans 15 amino acids. Germline CDR1 is SGHRS and CDR2 is YFSETQ. The trim removed 3 bases at V and 0 bases at J, leaving 6 bases unmatched. The full variable domain, rest sourced from reference TRBV5-1 and TRBJ2-7, is KAGVTQTPRYLIKTRGQQVTLSCSPISGHRSVSWYQQTPGQGLQFLFEYFSETQRNKGNFPGRFSGRQFSNSRSEMNVSTLELGDSALYLCASSYSGQSSYEQYFGPGTRLTVT.

This chain connects TRBV7-3 to TRBJ2-1, with D tentatively TRBD2 (7 bases). The CDR3 totals 16 residues. CDR1 is SGHTA and CDR2 is FQGTGA in the germline V gene. Trimming pared 0 bases from V and 10 bases from J, leaving 19 bases between. The CDR3 coding sequence is TGTGCCAGCAGCTTAACGTTGGGCGGGGGCCCGCCCGAGCAGTTCTTC. This gives the protein CASSLTLGGGPPEQFF.

CDR3 bases: TGTGCCAGTAGTATTATGGGAAAGGACACAAACACCGGGGAGCTGTTTTTT. Translating gives CASSIMGKDTNTGELFF. The chain joins TRBV19 to TRBJ2-2; tentative D call: TRBD1 (5 bases). Germline loops: CDR1 LNHDA, CDR2 SQIVND (reference sequence). This CDR3 is 17 amino acids long. V dropped 3 bases and J dropped 2 bases, with 16 bases sitting between them.

The chain couples TRBV7-9 to TRBJ2-3; the D gene is possibly TRBD1 (5 bases). The germline gives CDR1 SEHNR, CDR2 FQNEAQ (reference sequence). Between the trimmed V and J ends, which lost 9 bases and 2 bases, there was a span of 18 bases. The CDR3 loop spans 15 amino acids. Written as DNA, the CDR3 is TGTGCCAGTACCCCCATGGGGCTTGACACAGATACGCAGTATTTT. This encodes CASTPMGLDTDTQYF.

The chain carries TRBV19 and TRBJ1-2; D gene ambiguous. Trimming cost V 5 bases and J 0 bases, with 13 bases left between them. This CDR3 is built from 15 residues. Germline CDR1 and CDR2: LNHDA and SQIVND (reference sequence). For the CDR3, the DNA is TGTGCCAGTAGTCGAGCTGACACCTCTAACTATGGCTACACCTTC. Encoded protein: CASSRADTSNYGYTF.

V is TRBV5-1 and J is TRBJ2-1, with a tentative D call TRBD2 (5 bases). The ends were cut back, 0 bases at V and 0 bases at J, with 7 bases in the middle. The CDR3 extends over 15 amino acids. CDR1 is SGHRS and CDR2 is YFSETQ in the germline V gene. CDR3 DNA: TGCGCCAGCAGCTTGGCGGGGAGCTCCTACAATGAGCAGTTCTTC. As protein: CASSLAGSSYNEQFF.

The CDR3 here is CASSLFFGTSGNNEQFF. The CDR3 DNA sequence: TGTGCCAGCAGTTTATTCTTCGGGACTAGCGGAAACAATGAGCAGTTCTTC. This chain connects TRBV6-4 to TRBJ2-1; 11 nucleotides align to TRBD2. There are 17 residues in the CDR3. The J segment lost 5 bases and the V segment lost 5 bases, leaving 11 bases of the junction unmatched. Per germline, CDR1 MRHNA and CDR2 SNTAGT.

This chain connects TRBV19 to TRBJ2-3, with TRBD1 as a possible D gene (5 bases). There are 14 residues in the CDR3. With 6 bases removed from V and 0 bases from J, the gap between germline ends came to 10 bases. The germline gives CDR1 LNHDA, CDR2 SQIVND (reference sequence). CDR3: CASRTPGSTDTQYF. The CDR3 DNA is TGTGCCAGTAGAACCCCAGGGAGCACAGATACGCAGTATTTT.

CDR3 sequence: CASTNPRGMGQPQHF. The CDR3 DNA reads TGTGCCAGCACCAACCCTCGAGGGATGGGCCAGCCCCAGCATTTT. V is TRBV28 and J is TRBJ1-5, with no clear D. Germline CDR1 is MDHEN and CDR2 is SYDVKM. The CDR3 covers 15 residues. V was pared by 7 bases and J by 7 bases, with 20 bases between.

The V gene is TRBV29-1, the J gene TRBJ2-7; TRBD2 matches at 11 bases. Germline V lookup: CDR1 SQVTM, CDR2 ANQGSEA. J gave up 0 bases and V 6 bases, and 4 bases lay outside the gene matches. CDR3 length: 14 amino acids. DNA for the CDR3: TGCAGCGTGCTAGCGGGAGGCACCTCCTACGAGCAGTACTTC. As protein: CSVLAGGTSYEQYF.

The chain links TRBV5-6 to TRBJ1-6; D is possibly TRBD1 (6 bases). Trimming took off 4 bases at V and 14 bases at J, with 19 bases between the two ends. From germline, CDR1 is SGHDT and CDR2 YYEEEE. The CDR3 length is 14 residues. CDR3 amino acids: CASSPAGESGTLHF. CDR3 in DNA: TGTGCCAGCAGCCCGGCAGGGGAGTCCGGGACCCTCCACTTT. Full variable domain (remainder filled in from reference TRBV5-6 and TRBJ1-6): DAGVTQSPTHLIKTRGQQVTLRCSPKSGHDTVSWYQQALGQGPQFIFQYYEEEERQRGNFPDRFSGHQFPNYSSELNVNALLLGDSALYLCASSPAGESGTLHFGNGTRLTVT.

For this clone: The junction and the germline gene differ at one end; a read error may be behind it. The rearrangement links TRBV19 to TRBJ1-5; D uncertain. The CDR3 spans 16 residues. CDR1 is LNHDA and CDR2 is SQIVND in the germline V gene (reference sequence). The CDR3, as DNA: TGTGCCAGTAGGATAGCGGGGAGAGCGGAGCTTCAGCCCCAGCATTTT. Its translation is CASRIAGRAELQPQHF. Combining the CDR3 with reference TRBV19 and TRBJ1-5 gives the whole variable domain DGGITQSPKYLFRKEGQNVTLSCEQNLNHDAMYWYRQDPGQGLRLIYYSQIVNDFQKGDIAEGYSVSREKKESFPLTVTSAQKNPTAFYLCASRIAGRAELQPQHFGDGTRLSIL.

A word on this clone: Germline is not matched at one junction end, which may reflect a read error. The rearrangement links TRBV6-5 to TRBJ2-7; D perhaps matches TRBD1 (5 bases). Germline CDR1 is MNHEY and CDR2 is SVGAGI. CDR3 length equals 14 residues. The CDR3 DNA reads as TGTGCCAGCAGTTTAAACAGGTTATCCTCCGAGCAGTACTTC. This codes for CASSLNRLSSEQYF.

The chain couples TRBV5-8 to TRBJ2-7, with D uncertain. The CDR3 is 13 amino acids. Germline-derived CDR1 and CDR2 are SGHTS and YDEGEE. V lost 3 bases and J 3 bases, leaving 10 bases between the germline ends. CDR3 coding DNA: TGTGCCAGCAGCTATACGTACGGCTACGAGCAGTACTTC. It encodes CASSYTYGYEQYF.

The V call is TRBV2, the J call TRBJ2-7; 8 positions agree with TRBD1. Germline loops: CDR1 SNHLY, CDR2 FYNNEI. V dropped 10 bases and J dropped 2; count of bases not matched to a gene: 13. The CDR3 has 15 amino acids. CDR3 nucleotides: TGTGCCATCACCGAAGGACAGGGCCGAACCTACGAGCAGTACTTC. This translates into CAITEGQGRTYEQYF.

The rearrangement uses TRBV6-2 or TRBV6-3 and TRBJ2-6, with 10 bases identical to TRBD1. The germline V gene encodes CDR1 MNHEY and CDR2 SVGEGT. This CDR3 region has 18 residues. Unmatched junction bases numbered 5, after V lost 0 bases and J lost 3 bases. In nucleotides, the CDR3 is TGTGCCAGCAGTTACTCGGTGGGACAGGGGTTTGGGGCCAACGTCCTGACTTTC. The encoded protein is CASSYSVGQGFGANVLTF.

This clone was counted a single time. This rearrangement joins TRBV7-3 to TRBJ2-1; 8 nucleotides agree with TRBD2. CDR1 and CDR2 from the germline V gene are SGHTA and FQGTGA. This CDR3 comprises 15 residues. Trimming took 3 bases from V and 10 from J; bases not matched to a gene: 11. The CDR3: CASSLGLGNRFEQFF. CDR3 nucleotide sequence: TGTGCCAGCAGCTTGGGACTAGGGAATCGGTTCGAGCAGTTCTTC.

The rearrangement uses TRBV30 and TRBJ2-2; D is perhaps TRBD2 (7 bases). This CDR3 has 14 amino acids. Germline-derived CDR1 and CDR2 are GTSNPN and SVGIG (reference sequence). Trimming pared 3 bases from V and 1 base from J, leaving 9 bases between. For the CDR3, the DNA is TGTGCCTGGAGCGGGGGGCTGAACACCGGGGAGCTGTTTTTT. This sequence encodes CAWSGGLNTGELFF.

V and J are TRBV19 and TRBJ1-1; 8 positions agree with TRBD1. This CDR3 is built from 15 residues. Germline lookup yields CDR1 LNHDA and CDR2 SQIVND (reference sequence). The junction had 6 bases not matched to a gene; V was cut back by 5 bases and J by 1 base. The CDR3 sequence is CASSARTGWNTEAFF. The CDR3 coding sequence is TGTGCCAGTAGTGCCCGGACAGGGTGGAACACTGAAGCTTTCTTT. The full variable domain, rest sourced from reference TRBV19 and TRBJ1-1, is DGGITQSPKYLFRKEGQNVTLSCEQNLNHDAMYWYRQDPGQGLRLIYYSQIVNDFQKGDIAEGYSVSREKKESFPLTVTSAQKNPTAFYLCASSARTGWNTEAFFGQGTRLTVV.

This clone was seen a handful of times. V and J are TRBV9 and TRBJ2-2; 14 nucleotides align to TRBD2. Germline values: CDR1 SGDLS, CDR2 YYNGEE. The CDR3 runs to 18 residues. The junction had 7 bases not matched to a gene; V was cut back by 2 bases and J by 4 bases. The CDR3 coding sequence is TGTGCCAGCAGCGTTAGAGGGACTAGCGGGAGAGGCACCGGGGAGCTGTTTTTT. Translating gives CASSVRGTSGRGTGELFF.

The J gene is TRBJ2-7, the V gene TRBV6-4; D possibly corresponds to TRBD1 (6 bases). Germline V gene data show CDR1 as MRHNA and CDR2 as SNTAGT. CDR3 length equals 13 residues. Trimming took off 7 bases at V and 3 bases at J, with 13 bases between the two ends. The CDR3 here is CASNPQGSYEQYF. The CDR3 bases are TGTGCCAGCAACCCGCAGGGGAGCTACGAGCAGTACTTC.

This chain joins TRBV6-1 and TRBJ1-4; no clear D. Trimming cost V 2 bases and J 0 bases, with 4 bases left between them. The CDR3 length is 14 residues. Germline V CDR1 and CDR2: MNHNS, SASEGT. CDR3 DNA sequence: TGTGCCAGCAGTGAAAGAGCAACTAATGAAAAACTGTTTTTT. This codes for CASSERATNEKLFF.